This T cell receptor beta chain is from a study of blood T cell repertoires in COVID-19. Across the study: Donors in the United States, Italy and Spain gave samples during acute or convalescent COVID-19. From T cells, B-cell-depleted T cells, or PBMCs came the material, which was cDNA or gDNA.

Under the authors' procedure: It was from reference gene primer amplification that nucleated cell counts were estimated. Profiled with immunoSEQ multiplex PCR; TCRdb holds only in-frame clones, not every one. The D gene and trimming were derived from the DNA, and the V and J assignments and clone size from that table. The data hold about 340,000 clones, with less than 90% observed a single time. The CDR3 totals 13 residues. The germline V gene encodes CDR1 MNHEY and CDR2 SVGAGI. The V end lost 6 bases, the J end lost 1 base, and 9 bases lay between the germline ends. Those enrolled in Seattle joined during active infection and were followed longitudinally afterward.

The chain couples TRBV6-5 to TRBJ1-1, with a tentative D call TRBD1 (5 bases). Sequencing was carried out using peripheral blood. This receptor was identified in a woman between 55 and 75 years old with COVID-19, enrolled during active disease. CDR3 nucleotides: TGTGCCAGCAGGATAACAGGGAACACTGAAGCTTTCTTT. This translates into CASRITGNTEAFF.